Only a few counts were recorded for the clone carrying this T cell receptor beta chain. The record originates from a study of T-cell memory formation after mild COVID-19. The CDR3 contains 14 residues. The germline gives CDR1 SNHLY, CDR2 FYNNEI. V lost 7 bases to trimming and J lost 8 bases, with 17 bases between them. TCRdb re-called the 5' RACE reads through MiXCR, storing one row per CDR3 protein. The table lists more than 350,000 distinct CDR3 sequences, 21% of them singletons. The rearrangement joins TRBV2 to TRBJ1-4; D unresolved. The sample consisted of PBMCs or a T cell subset sorted from them (not recorded which). The clonotype comes from an adult woman who had mild COVID-19 (a few samples of this study predate the infection). Cell type and time point are not known. This CDR3 reads CASKGGAGGEKLFF. The DNA for the CDR3 is TGTGCCAGCAAAGGAGGAGCCGGCGGGGAAAAACTGTTTTTT.